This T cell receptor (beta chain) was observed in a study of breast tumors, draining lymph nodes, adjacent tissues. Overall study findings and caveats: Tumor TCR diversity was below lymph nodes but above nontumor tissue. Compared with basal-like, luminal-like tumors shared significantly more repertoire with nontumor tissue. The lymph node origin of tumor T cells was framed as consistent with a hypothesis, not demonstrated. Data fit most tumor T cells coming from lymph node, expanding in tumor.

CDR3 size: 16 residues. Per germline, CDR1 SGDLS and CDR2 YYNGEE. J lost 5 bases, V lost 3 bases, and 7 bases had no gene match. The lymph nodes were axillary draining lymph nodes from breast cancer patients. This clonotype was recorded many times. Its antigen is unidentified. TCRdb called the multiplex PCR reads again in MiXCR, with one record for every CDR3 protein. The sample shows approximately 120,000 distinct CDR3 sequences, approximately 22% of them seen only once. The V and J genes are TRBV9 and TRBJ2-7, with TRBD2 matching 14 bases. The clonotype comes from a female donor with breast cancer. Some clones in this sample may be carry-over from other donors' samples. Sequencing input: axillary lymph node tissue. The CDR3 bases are TGTGCCAGCAGCGGAGGACTAGCGGGAGGACTACACGAGCAGTACTTC. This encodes CASSGGLAGGLHEQYF.